This T cell receptor (beta chain) was recovered during a study of T-cell memory formation after mild COVID-19 (dated by TCRdb to the early 2020s). Notes on the research overall: Most TCR sequence clusters were specific to one of the two donors. In two donors, T-cell clones that expanded and contracted after mild COVID-19 were followed by sequencing TCRalpha and TCRbeta repertoires longitudinally. Two young, previously healthy adult volunteers made up the cohort, one male and one female.

As to this clonotype: Its antigen has not been determined. The record has no base qualities; no much larger clone is one base away.

What the authors observed across the whole study: SARS-CoV-2 specificity of the second-wave clones peaking on day 37 was not confirmed. Only a couple of mild cases were covered by the study, and larger cohorts that include severe cases with pre-infection samples were considered necessary. Some responding clones were detected in pre-infection memory, suggesting pre-existing cross-reactive memory T cells joined the SARS-CoV-2 response. Contracting CD4+ clones were located mainly in the CM and EM memory subsets, whereas CD8+ clones were found to be enriched in EMRA. Clones that contracted from day 15 to 85 showed balanced CD4/CD8 phenotypes, whereas a second wave of clones that expanded from day 15 to 37 leaned towards CD4+.

The sequencer was an Illumina NovaSeq 6000. TCRalpha and TCRbeta cDNA libraries were built by 5'RACE with constant-segment primers, adding sample barcodes and unique molecular identifiers. RNA was extracted from every sample with Trizol reagent. Library amplification was performed in two PCR steps, and a second sample barcode and Illumina TruSeq adapters were introduced in the second step. Libraries were sequenced on an Illumina NovaSeq with 2 x 150 bp paired-end reads. The authors' analysis ran thus. Reads were demultiplexed and collapsed into UMI-guided consensus sequences with migec v1.2.7. With mixcr v2.1.11, UMI consensuses were aligned to TRA and TRB V and J templates and assembled into clonotypes. Expanded or contracted clonotypes were those called significant by both edgeR and NoisET, with noise models trained on biological replicates. For edgeR calls, the thresholds were a false discovery rate-adjusted p below 0.01 and a log2 fold-change of 1. As an exploratory analysis of dynamics, max-normalized trajectories of the 1000 most abundant clonotypes were examined by PCA with hierarchical clustering. Separately sequenced CD4+ and CD8+ repertoires were used to assign a CD4 or CD8 phenotype to each responding clone. Using fastp trimming at Q25 and MiXCR clonotype assembly, TCRdb reanalyzed the public sequencing data and kept in-frame beta chains. All rows with the same CDR3 protein become a single entry with the most common DNA and genes. The V and J calls reflect TCRdb's pipeline rather than the authors' work. The sample profile shows 390,000 or so distinct CDR3 sequences; roughly 15% of them were found once. Clones ranked in the top ten supply 20% to 25% of the sample.

Ficoll-Paque density gradient centrifugation was used to isolate PBMCs. The sequenced material came from PBMCs or a T cell subset sorted from them (not recorded which). The origin of this receptor is a man between 18 and 29 years old who had mild COVID-19 (a few samples of this study predate the infection). The sample titles of this study are shuffled in the database, so cell type and time point are left out; the donor was told from shared clones.

The CDR3 protein sequence reads: CATGSLGRVGTF. The base sequence is TGTGCCACCGGATCGCTGGGAAGGGTCGGCACCTTC. The chain is made from TRBV15 and TRBJ1-2, with the D gene too uncertain to name. As encoded in the germline V gene (reference sequence), CDR1 is LNHNV while CDR2 is YYDKDF. V sheds 8 bases and J sheds 13 bases, leaving 20 bases between their ends. There are 12 amino acids in the CDR3, from cysteine to phenylalanine inclusive. The only DNA kept is the CDR3, 36 bases in frame from the first base. The full variable domain, completed from the reference TRBV15 and TRBJ1-2 proteins outside the CDR3, reads DAMVIQNPRYQVTQFGKPVTLSCSQTLNHNVMYWYQQKSSQAPKLLFHYYDKDFNNEADTPDNFQSRRPNTSFCFLDIRSPGLGDTAMYLCATGSLGRVGTFGSGTRLTVV.